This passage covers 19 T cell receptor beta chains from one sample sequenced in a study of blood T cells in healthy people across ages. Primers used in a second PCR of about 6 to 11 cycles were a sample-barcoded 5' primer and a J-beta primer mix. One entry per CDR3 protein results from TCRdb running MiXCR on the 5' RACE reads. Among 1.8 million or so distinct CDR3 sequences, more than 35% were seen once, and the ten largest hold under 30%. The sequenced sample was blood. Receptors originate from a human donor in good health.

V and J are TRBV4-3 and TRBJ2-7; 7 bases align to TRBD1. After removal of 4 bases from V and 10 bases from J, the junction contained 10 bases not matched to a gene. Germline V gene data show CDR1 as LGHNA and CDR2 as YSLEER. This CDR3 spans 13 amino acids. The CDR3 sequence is CASSPETGASQYF. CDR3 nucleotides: TGCGCCAGCAGCCCCGAAACAGGGGCGTCCCAGTACTTC.

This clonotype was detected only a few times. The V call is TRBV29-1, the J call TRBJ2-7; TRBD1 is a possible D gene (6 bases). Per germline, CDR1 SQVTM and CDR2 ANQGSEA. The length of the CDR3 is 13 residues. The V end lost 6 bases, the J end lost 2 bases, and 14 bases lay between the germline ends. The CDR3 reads CSVSGTRPYEQYF. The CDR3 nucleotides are TGCAGCGTCTCCGGGACACGACCCTACGAGCAGTACTTC.

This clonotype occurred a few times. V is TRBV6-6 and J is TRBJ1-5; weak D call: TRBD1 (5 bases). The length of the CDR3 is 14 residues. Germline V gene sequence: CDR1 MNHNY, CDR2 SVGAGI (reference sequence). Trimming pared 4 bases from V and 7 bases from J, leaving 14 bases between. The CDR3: CASSSRESGQPQHF. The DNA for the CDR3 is TGTGCCAGCAGTTCCAGGGAGTCCGGGCAGCCCCAGCATTTT.

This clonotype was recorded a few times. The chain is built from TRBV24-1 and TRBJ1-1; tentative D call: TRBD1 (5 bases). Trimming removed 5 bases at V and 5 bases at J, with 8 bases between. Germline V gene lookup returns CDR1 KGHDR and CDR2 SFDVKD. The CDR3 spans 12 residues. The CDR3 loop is CATSGPGTEAFF. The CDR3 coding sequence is TGTGCCACCAGTGGGCCAGGGACTGAAGCTTTCTTT.

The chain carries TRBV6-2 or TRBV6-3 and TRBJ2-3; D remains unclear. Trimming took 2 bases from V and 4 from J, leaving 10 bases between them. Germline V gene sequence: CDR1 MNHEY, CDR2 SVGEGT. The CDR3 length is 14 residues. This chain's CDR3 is CASSYGPSADTQYF. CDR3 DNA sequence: TGTGCCAGCAGTTACGGGCCCTCGGCAGATACGCAGTATTTT.

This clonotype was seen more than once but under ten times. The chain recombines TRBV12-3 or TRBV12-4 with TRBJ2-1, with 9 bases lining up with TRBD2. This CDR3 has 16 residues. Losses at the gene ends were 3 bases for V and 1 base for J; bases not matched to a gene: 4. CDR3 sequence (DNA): TGTGCCAGCAGTTTCTCAACTAGCGGGTCCTACAATGAGCAGTTCTTC. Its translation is CASSFSTSGSYNEQFF.

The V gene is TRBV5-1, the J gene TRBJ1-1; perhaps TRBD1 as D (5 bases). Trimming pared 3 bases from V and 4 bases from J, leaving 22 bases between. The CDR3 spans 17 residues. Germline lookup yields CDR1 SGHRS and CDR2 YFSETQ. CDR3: CASSWRGVGVRGTEAFF. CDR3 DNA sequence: TGCGCCAGCAGCTGGAGGGGAGTGGGGGTTAGAGGCACTGAAGCTTTCTTT.

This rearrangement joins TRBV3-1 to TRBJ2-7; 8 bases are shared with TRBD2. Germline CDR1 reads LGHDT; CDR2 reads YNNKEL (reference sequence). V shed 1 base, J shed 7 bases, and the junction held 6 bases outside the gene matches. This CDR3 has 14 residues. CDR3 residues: CASSQAGLVAEQYF. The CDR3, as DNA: TGTGCCAGCAGCCAAGCGGGACTAGTCGCAGAGCAGTACTTC.

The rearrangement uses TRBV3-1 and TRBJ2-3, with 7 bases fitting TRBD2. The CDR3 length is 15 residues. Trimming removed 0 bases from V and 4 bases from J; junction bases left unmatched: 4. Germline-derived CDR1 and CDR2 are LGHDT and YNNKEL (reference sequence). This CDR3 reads CASSQDISGADTQYF. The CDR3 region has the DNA TGTGCCAGCAGCCAAGATATCAGCGGGGCAGATACGCAGTATTTT.

The DNA of the CDR3 is TGTGCCAGCAAATTTCGGCTAGCGGGAAGGACCGGGGAGCTGTTTTTT. Translating it yields CASKFRLAGRTGELFF. The chain has TRBV6-2 or TRBV6-3 and TRBJ2-2, with TRBD2 matching over 9 bases. CDR3 size: 16 residues. Per germline, CDR1 MNHEY and CDR2 SVGEGT. The V gene end was trimmed by 7 bases and the J gene end by 5 bases; junction bases not matched to a gene: 11.

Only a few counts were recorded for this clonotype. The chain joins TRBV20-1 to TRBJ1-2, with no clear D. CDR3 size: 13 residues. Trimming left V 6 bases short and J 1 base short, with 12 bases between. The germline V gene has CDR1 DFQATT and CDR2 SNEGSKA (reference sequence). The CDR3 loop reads CSAEIGNNYGYTF. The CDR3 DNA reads TGCAGTGCGGAGATCGGGAATAACTATGGCTACACCTTC.

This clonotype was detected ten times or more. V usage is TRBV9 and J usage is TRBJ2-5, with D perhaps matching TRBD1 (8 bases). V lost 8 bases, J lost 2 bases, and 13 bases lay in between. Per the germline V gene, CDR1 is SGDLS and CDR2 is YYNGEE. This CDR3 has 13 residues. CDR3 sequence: CASGRDRQETQYF. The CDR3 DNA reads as TGTGCCAGTGGGAGGGACAGGCAAGAGACCCAGTACTTC.

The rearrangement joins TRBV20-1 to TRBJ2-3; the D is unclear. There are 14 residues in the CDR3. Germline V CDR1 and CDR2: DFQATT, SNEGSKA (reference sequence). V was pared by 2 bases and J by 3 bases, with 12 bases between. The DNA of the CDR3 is TGCAGTGCTAGATCCCGGTTTGGGACAGATACGCAGTATTTT. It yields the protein CSARSRFGTDTQYF.

In nucleotides, the CDR3 is TGCAGTGCTAGAGGTACAGCGGATAGAAACGAGCAGTACTTC. The encoded protein is CSARGTADRNEQYF. The chain couples TRBV20-1 to TRBJ2-7, with a possible D match to TRBD2 (5 bases). The CDR3 covers 14 residues. Germline-derived CDR1 and CDR2 are DFQATT and SNEGSKA (reference sequence). V shed 1 base and J shed 5 bases, with 15 bases lying between them.

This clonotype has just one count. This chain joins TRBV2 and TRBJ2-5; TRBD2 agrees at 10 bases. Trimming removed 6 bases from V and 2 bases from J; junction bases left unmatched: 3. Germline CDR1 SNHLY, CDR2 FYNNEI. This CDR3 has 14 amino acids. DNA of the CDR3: TGTGCCAGCAGGGGACTAGCGCTACAAGAGACCCAGTACTTC. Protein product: CASRGLALQETQYF.

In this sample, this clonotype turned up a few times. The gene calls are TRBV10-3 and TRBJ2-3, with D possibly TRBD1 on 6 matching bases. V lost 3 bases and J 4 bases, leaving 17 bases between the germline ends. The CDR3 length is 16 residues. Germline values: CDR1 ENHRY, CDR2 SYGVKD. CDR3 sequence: CAISDFARGVPDTQYF. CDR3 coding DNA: TGTGCCATCAGTGATTTTGCCAGGGGTGTCCCAGATACGCAGTATTTT.

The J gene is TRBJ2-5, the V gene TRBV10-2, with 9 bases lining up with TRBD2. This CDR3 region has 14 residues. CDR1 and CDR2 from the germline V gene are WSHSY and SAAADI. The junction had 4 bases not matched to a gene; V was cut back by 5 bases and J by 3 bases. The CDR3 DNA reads TGCGCCAGCAGTACTCCTAGCGGGAAAGAGACCCAGTACTTC. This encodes CASSTPSGKETQYF.

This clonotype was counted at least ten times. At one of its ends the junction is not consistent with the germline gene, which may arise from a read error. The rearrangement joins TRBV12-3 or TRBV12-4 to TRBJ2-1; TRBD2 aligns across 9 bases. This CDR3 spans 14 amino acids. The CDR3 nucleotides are TGCGCCAGCAGCTTGGCGGGGGGGCTTAATGAGCAGTTCTTC. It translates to CASSLAGGLNEQFF.

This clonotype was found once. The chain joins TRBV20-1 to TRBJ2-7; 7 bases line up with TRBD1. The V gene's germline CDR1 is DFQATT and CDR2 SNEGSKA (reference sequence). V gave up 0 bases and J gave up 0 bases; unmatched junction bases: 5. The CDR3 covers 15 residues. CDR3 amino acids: CSARDPGGVSYEQYF. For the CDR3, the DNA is TGCAGTGCTAGAGACCCAGGGGGAGTCTCCTACGAGCAGTACTTC.